This T cell receptor beta chain was sequenced in a study of blood T cell repertoires in COVID-19. Overall study context: COVID-19 samples, acute and convalescent, were from the United States, Italy and Spain. From T cells, B-cell-depleted T cells, or PBMCs came the material, which was cDNA or gDNA.

The table came from immunoSEQ multiplex PCR; TCRdb's copy has only in-frame clones and leaves some out. This table holds 200,000 to 250,000 clones, roughly 84% found once. CDR3 length: 15 amino acids. CDR1 is MGHDK and CDR2 is SYGVNS in the germline V gene. Unmatched junction bases numbered 10, after V lost 6 bases and J lost 7 bases. The source is a woman of 80 years or more with acute or convalescent COVID-19. The sample taken for sequencing was peripheral blood. The chain is built from TRBV25-1 and TRBJ2-1, with 9 bases aligning to TRBD1. This chain's CDR3 is CASSNTGGSGNEQFF. The DNA of the CDR3 is TGTGCCAGCAGCAATACAGGGGGCTCGGGGAATGAGCAGTTCTTC.